This T cell receptor beta chain was retrieved from a study of T-cell reconstitution after alpha-beta-depleted transplantation in children. At least ten counts were recorded for this clonotype. For TCRbeta, the library was prepared with unique molecular identifiers. TCRdb reprocessed the PCR reads via MiXCR and lists one record per CDR3 protein. The sample lists roughly 300,000 distinct CDR3 sequences; approximately 10% were seen once. J gave up 8 bases and V 4 bases, and 9 bases lay outside the gene matches. Germline V CDR1 and CDR2: KGHSH, LQKENI. The CDR3 contains 15 residues. This chain uses TRBV18 with TRBJ2-1; the match to TRBD2 covers 9 bases. The material was peripheral blood, obtained 180 days after TCRalphabeta/CD19-depleted stem cell transplant. The clonotype was recovered from a male patient between 2 and 15 years old who had a stem cell transplant for chronic granulomatous disease, so the T cells may come from the graft donor. The CDR3 DNA sequence: TGTGCCAGCTCACGGGGACTAGCAACTGTCGATGAGCAGTTCTTC. It codes for CASSRGLATVDEQFF.